This entry describes one T cell receptor (beta chain). The same CDR3 arises from other DNA sequences in this sample as well. The data were taken from a study of shared clonotypes between healthy human individuals. Sequencing used immunoSEQ multiplex PCR; TCRdb keeps in-frame clones, though not all of them. The sample shows around 2.5 million clones, roughly 93% of them seen only once. Sequences were obtained from naive CD4+ T cells from PBMCs. Noted subset: CD45RA+ positively selected. The sequence came from a man between 18 and 29 years old in good health. Some clones in this sample may be carry-over from other donors' samples.

The CDR3 is CASSVGGPSSYNEQFF. The DNA of the CDR3 is TGTGCCAGCAGCGTGGGGGGCCCCAGCTCCTACAATGAGCAGTTCTTC. This rearrangement joins TRBV9 to TRBJ2-1; D may correspond to TRBD1 or TRBD2 (6 bases each). Germline CDR1 reads SGDLS; CDR2 reads YYNGEE. The CDR3 spans 16 residues. V lost 2 bases and J 0 bases, leaving 12 bases between the germline ends. The full variable domain, in which reference TRBV9 and TRBJ2-1 provide the parts outside the CDR3, is DSGVTQTPKHLITATGQRVTLRCSPRSGDLSVYWYQQSLDQGLQFLIQYYNGEERAKGNILERFSAQQFPDLHSELNLSSLELGDSALYFCASSVGGPSSYNEQFFGPGTRLTVL.